The 6 T cell receptor beta chains reported below all come from one sample, sequenced in a study of cytomegalovirus exposure and HLA in healthy donors. Sequenced by immunoSEQ multiplex PCR; TCRdb stores in-frame clones only, minus some. The sample holds over 150,000 clones, 96% seen once. Sequenced input: PBMCs. These TCRs come from a woman in her late teens or twenties in good health and CMV-seronegative.

The rearrangement uses TRBV5-6 and TRBJ1-5, with 8 bases matching TRBD1. CDR1 and CDR2 (germline): SGHDT, YYEEEE. V was clipped by 0 bases and J by 2 bases; unmatched bases: 4. The CDR3 covers 16 residues. CDR3 amino acids: CASSLGTGWGNQPQHF. The CDR3, as DNA: TGTGCCAGCAGCTTGGGGACAGGGTGGGGCAATCAGCCCCAGCATTTT.

The J gene is TRBJ2-7, the V gene TRBV30; TRBD2 agrees at 7 bases. V dropped 4 bases and J dropped 3; count of bases not matched to a gene: 6. Germline loops: CDR1 GTSNPN, CDR2 SVGIG (reference sequence). There are 13 residues in the CDR3. Here the CDR3 DNA reads TGTGCCTGGATGGGGGGGGATAACTACGAGCAGTACTTC. It yields the protein CAWMGGDNYEQYF.

The chain has TRBV6-5 and TRBJ2-5, with 9 bases lining up with TRBD2. The CDR3 extends over 15 amino acids. J gave up 2 bases and V 5 bases, and 6 bases lay outside the gene matches. Germline-derived CDR1 and CDR2 are MNHEY and SVGAGI. CDR3: CASSPLAGMQETQYF. In nucleotides, the CDR3 is TGTGCCAGCAGTCCCCTAGCGGGAATGCAAGAGACCCAGTACTTC.

V is TRBV7-3 and J is TRBJ2-2, with 8 nucleotides matching TRBD2. The CDR3 has 17 residues. The junction had 5 bases not matched to a gene; V was cut back by 2 bases and J by 0 bases. Per the germline V gene, CDR1 is SGHTA and CDR2 is FQGTGA. Here the CDR3 reads CASSLLSGGSNTGELFF. The CDR3 bases are TGTGCCAGCAGCTTACTGAGCGGGGGTTCGAACACCGGGGAGCTGTTTTTT.

The chain carries TRBV25-1 and TRBJ2-7; a possible D gene is TRBD1 (5 bases). V was cut by 4 bases and J by 2 bases, with 9 bases left in between. The CDR3 sequence is 13 residues long. Germline V gene lookup returns CDR1 MGHDK and CDR2 SYGVNS. The CDR3 sequence is CASSATATYEQYF. The CDR3 region has the DNA TGTGCCAGCAGTGCGACAGCTACCTACGAGCAGTACTTC.

The gene calls are TRBV7-2 and TRBJ2-7, with D perhaps matching TRBD2 (7 bases). Germline-derived CDR1 and CDR2 are SGHTA and FQGNSA. The CDR3 totals 17 residues. Trimming shortened V by 1 base and J by 2 bases, and 18 bases separated the two germline ends. The CDR3 spells CASSLGASGGYTYEQYF. The CDR3 DNA is TGTGCCAGCAGCTTAGGGGCCTCGGGGGGCTATACCTACGAGCAGTACTTC.